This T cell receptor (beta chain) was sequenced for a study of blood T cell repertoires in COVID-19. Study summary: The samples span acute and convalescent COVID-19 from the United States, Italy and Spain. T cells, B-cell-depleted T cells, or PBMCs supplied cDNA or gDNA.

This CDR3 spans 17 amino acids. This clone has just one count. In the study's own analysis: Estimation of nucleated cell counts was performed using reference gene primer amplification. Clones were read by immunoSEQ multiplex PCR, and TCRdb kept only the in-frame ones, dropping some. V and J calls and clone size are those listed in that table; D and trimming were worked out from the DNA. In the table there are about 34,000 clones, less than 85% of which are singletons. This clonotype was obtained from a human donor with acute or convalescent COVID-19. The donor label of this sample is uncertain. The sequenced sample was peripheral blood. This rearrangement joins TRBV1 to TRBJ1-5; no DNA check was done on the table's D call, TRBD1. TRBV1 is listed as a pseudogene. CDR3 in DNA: TGCACCAGCAGCCGCGGGACAGGGCCTCATATCAATCAGCCCCAGCATTTT. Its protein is CTSSRGTGPHINQPQHF.